This T cell receptor (beta chain) was captured by sequencing in a study of blood T cell repertoires in COVID-19. Study as a whole: The United States, Italy and Spain were the sources of the acute and convalescent COVID-19 samples. T cells, B-cell-depleted T cells, or PBMCs supplied cDNA or gDNA.

Original handling: Estimates of nucleated cell counts were drawn from the amplification of reference gene primers. Libraries were prepared by immunoSEQ multiplex PCR; TCRdb keeps only in-frame clonotypes and omits some of them. V, J and clone size were drawn from that table, and D and trimming were deduced from the DNA. Of roughly 70,000 clones listed, about nine tenths are singletons. The source material was peripheral blood. The origin of this receptor is a woman of 80 years or more with active COVID-19.

CDR3 nucleotides: TGCAGCGTTCGAGGGACAGGGGGCTCTTTAGATACGCAGTATTTT. It encodes CSVRGTGGSLDTQYF. The chain carries TRBV29-1 and TRBJ2-3, with 12 bases matching TRBD1. This CDR3 spans 15 amino acids. From germline, CDR1 is SQVTM and CDR2 ANQGSEA. V was pared by 5 bases and J by 5 bases, with 8 bases of the junction left unmatched.